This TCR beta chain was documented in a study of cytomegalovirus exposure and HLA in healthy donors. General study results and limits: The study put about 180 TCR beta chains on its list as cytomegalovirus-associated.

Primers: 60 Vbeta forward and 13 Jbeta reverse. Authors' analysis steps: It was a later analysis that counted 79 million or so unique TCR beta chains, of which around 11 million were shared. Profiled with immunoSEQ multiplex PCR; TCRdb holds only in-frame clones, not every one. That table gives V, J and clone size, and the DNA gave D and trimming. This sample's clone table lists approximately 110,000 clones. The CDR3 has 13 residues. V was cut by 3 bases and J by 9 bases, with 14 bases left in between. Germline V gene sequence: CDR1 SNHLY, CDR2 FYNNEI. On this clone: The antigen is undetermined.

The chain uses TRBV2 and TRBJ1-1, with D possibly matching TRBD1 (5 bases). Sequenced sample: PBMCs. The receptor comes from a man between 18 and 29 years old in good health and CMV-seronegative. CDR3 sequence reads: CASSEGLGLKAFF. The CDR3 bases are TGTGCCAGCAGTGAGGGTTTGGGGCTGAAAGCTTTCTTT.